The TCR beta chain described here comes from a study of cytotoxic CD8 clonotypes in ibrutinib-treated CLL. Whole-study context: Patient counts were ten to eleven relapsed/refractory, more than 14 treatment-naive and around 17 IGHV unmutated.

Sequencing sought depths of 1 in 200,000 to 1 in 1 million T cells. The repertoire was sequenced with immunoSEQ multiplex PCR; TCRdb's copy has only in-frame clones and lacks some. The repertoire holds approximately 200,000 clones, with roughly 72% as singletons. General study results and limits: Circulating CD8+ T-cell counts were tracked by baseline clonality, which exceeded that of age-matched healthy donors.

Regarding this clone: Antigen unknown.

Genomic DNA (approximately 2.1 micrograms) was obtained from cryopreserved PBMCs for construction of TCR beta libraries. The V gene's germline CDR1 is MNHEY and CDR2 SVGAGI. Trimming at V came to 2 bases and at J to 8 bases, leaving 9 bases not matched to a gene. The CDR3 has 15 residues. Sequenced here: PBMCs, sampled after 24 months of ibrutinib treatment. The genes are TRBV6-5 and TRBJ2-1, with 7 nucleotides matching TRBD1. This sequence was found in a human donor with chronic lymphocytic leukemia. Written as DNA, the CDR3 is TGTGCCAGCAGTTACGGGGCGACAGGGTCCGATGAGCAGTTCTTC. Translation: CASSYGATGSDEQFF.